This T cell receptor (beta chain) comes out of a study of T cell responses to AZD1222 COVID-19 vaccine. This CDR3 contains 13 residues. Trimming removed 3 bases at V and 5 bases at J, with 11 bases between. This clone showed up just a few times. Its target is not known. General study findings and limits: The study identified only five to seven AZD1222 recipients as seropositive at baseline.

Some clones are missing from TCRdb's copy, which holds only in-frame ones; the method was immunoSEQ multiplex PCR. The sample has 100,000 to 150,000 clones; more than 75% are singletons. The sequence was obtained from an adult in good health. The chain joins TRBV12-3 or TRBV12-4 to TRBJ2-7; unclear D gene. Sequencing used peripheral blood, obtained on day 0 of AZD1222 vaccination. CDR3 residues: CASSLVGIHEQYF. The CDR3 DNA reads TGTGCCAGCAGTTTGGTGGGAATCCACGAGCAGTACTTC.